These T cell receptor beta chains were read from a single sample in a study of T cell repertoires in cytomegalovirus infection. One entry per CDR3 protein results from TCRdb running MiXCR on the reads. Here the sample spans about 920,000 distinct CDR3 sequences, approximately 31% being singletons. These receptors lack a known antigen. The specimen comprised cultured CD8+ T cells from PBMCs, sampled from culture after CMV antigen stimulation. The receptors derive from a human donor in good health (CMV status not recorded). Some clones in this sample may be carry-over from other donors' samples. Both conserved end residues are trimmed from each CDR3. Each record gives: J gene, V gene, CDR3 protein.

TRBJ1-5	TRBV4-1	ASSQGAGGLSNQPQH
TRBJ2-3	TRBV19	ASSIFPVDTQY
TRBJ2-3	TRBV12-5	ASGPQY
TRBJ1-1	TRBV7-2	ASSHWDRNTEAF
TRBJ1-2	TRBV6-1	ASSEGQALNYGYT
TRBJ2-7	TRBV7-9	ASSSTRDRGGEQY
TRBJ2-1	TRBV5-4	ASSPSGRENEQF
TRBJ1-1	TRBV5-3	ASSFPEMNTEAF
TRBJ2-3	TRBV7-9	ASSPGTTQY
TRBJ2-7	TRBV12-3/TRBV12-4	ASSRPETGGDEQY
TRBJ1-2	TRBV6-8	ASSYFTGTALSAEDGYT
TRBJ1-6	TRBV3-1	ASSQDQRTGYNSPLH
TRBJ1-1	TRBV4-1	ASSQEAQGNTEAF
TRBJ1-1	TRBV6-2/TRBV6-3	ASSSSNGGTEAS
TRBJ2-1	TRBV7-6	ASSLAPRGDEQF
TRBJ2-5	TRBV6-1	ASSPTGGIEETQY
TRBJ2-1	TRBV19	ATTGTGGQNEQF
TRBJ2-5	TRBV11-3	ASSRKTGVGETQY
TRBJ2-5	TRBV10-3	AISGPHLAGPQETQY
TRBJ1-1	TRBV7-9	ASSWGGGFEAF
TRBJ2-1	TRBV6-1	ASRGGGSSSYNEQF
TRBJ1-5	TRBV19	ASSISRLYSNQPQH
TRBJ2-7	TRBV12-3/TRBV12-4	ASTPDRAFYEQY
TRBJ2-5	TRBV7-9	ASSPPAQGRETQY
TRBJ1-2	TRBV12-3/TRBV12-4	ASSAGTGFGYT
TRBJ2-5	TRBV7-6	ASSPTGGRETQY
TRBJ2-7	TRBV5-6	ASSSGTVAYEQY
TRBJ2-7	TRBV12-3/TRBV12-4	ASTHSGGFSYEQY
TRBJ2-1	TRBV19	ASSIDGGGYNEQF
TRBJ1-4	TRBV11-2	ASSSDRVDEKLF
TRBJ2-1	TRBV7-9	ASSGEGQGAFEQF
TRBJ2-5	TRBV6-5	ASSTGLAGGPGETQY
TRBJ2-4	TRBV14	ASSLLSGTGKNIQY
TRBJ1-1	TRBV12-3/TRBV12-4	ASCPGDDRGNTEAF
TRBJ1-6	TRBV12-3/TRBV12-4	ASSSRVYSPLH
TRBJ2-7	TRBV5-4	ANSLSGGAHEQY
TRBJ2-2	TRBV7-9	ASSSTQQWGTGELF
TRBJ1-5	TRBV12-3/TRBV12-4	ASSTGFPHQPQH
TRBJ2-5	TRBV5-4	ASSRATEETQY
TRBJ2-7	TRBV12-3/TRBV12-4	ASSPQGTEQY
TRBJ2-6	TRBV11-2	ASSLDYRGPGANVLT